The clone carrying this T cell receptor beta chain has just a few counts. Its antigen is as yet unknown. The entry originates in a study of T cells after yellow fever vaccination. Study-wide results and limits: Only a small proportion of the clonotypes turned up in both the CD4 and the CD8 compartments, likely arising from convergent recombination.

Unmatched junction bases numbered 6, after V lost 8 bases and J lost 5 bases. CDR3 length: 13 residues. Germline lookup yields CDR1 MNHEY and CDR2 SMNVEV (reference sequence). Template switching by 5'RACE produced TCR cDNA, adding a universal primer site and UMIs. Each CDR3 protein is one row after TCRdb ran MiXCR on the 5' RACE reads. The data hold hundreds of thousands of distinct CDR3 sequences, with roughly an eighth observed a single time. The V call is TRBV27, the J call TRBJ2-3; 8 bases fit TRBD2. Here the sequenced sample was PBMCs, taken on the day of the yellow fever booster vaccination. This clonotype originated in a man aged 25 to 45 who received the YFV17D yellow fever vaccine. The CDR3 loop is CASLTRGGDTQYF. The CDR3, as DNA: TGTGCCAGCTTGACCCGGGGGGGAGATACGCAGTATTTT.